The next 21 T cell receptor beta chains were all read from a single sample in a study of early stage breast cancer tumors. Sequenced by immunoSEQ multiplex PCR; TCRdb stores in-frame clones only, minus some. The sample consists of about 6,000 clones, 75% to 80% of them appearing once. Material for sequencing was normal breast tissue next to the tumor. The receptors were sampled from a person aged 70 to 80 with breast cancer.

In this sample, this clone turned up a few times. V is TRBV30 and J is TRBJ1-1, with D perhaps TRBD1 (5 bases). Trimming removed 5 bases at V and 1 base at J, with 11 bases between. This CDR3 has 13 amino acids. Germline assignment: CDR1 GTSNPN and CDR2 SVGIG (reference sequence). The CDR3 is CAWVRVKNTEAFF. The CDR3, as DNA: TGTGCCTGGGTCAGGGTCAAGAACACTGAAGCTTTCTTT.

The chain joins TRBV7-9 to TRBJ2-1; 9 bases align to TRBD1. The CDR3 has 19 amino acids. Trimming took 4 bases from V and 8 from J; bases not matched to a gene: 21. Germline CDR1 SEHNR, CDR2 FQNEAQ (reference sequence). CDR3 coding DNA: TGTGCCAGCAGCTCCCAGAGGACGCTTGCGGGACAGGGCTGGGATGAGCAGTTCTTC. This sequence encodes CASSSQRTLAGQGWDEQFF. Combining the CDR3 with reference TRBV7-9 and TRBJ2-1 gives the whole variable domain DTGVSQNPRHKITKRGQNVTFRCDPISEHNRLYWYRQTLGQGPEFLTYFQNEAQLEKSRLLSDRFSAERPKGSFSTLEIQRTEQGDSAMYLCASSSQRTLAGQGWDEQFFGPGTRLTVL.

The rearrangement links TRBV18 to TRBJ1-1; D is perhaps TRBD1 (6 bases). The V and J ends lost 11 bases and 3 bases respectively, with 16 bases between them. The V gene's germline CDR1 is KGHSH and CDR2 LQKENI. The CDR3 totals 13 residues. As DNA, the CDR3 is TGTGCCCACAGCCTCTCAGGGGACACTGAAGCTTTCTTT. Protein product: CAHSLSGDTEAFF. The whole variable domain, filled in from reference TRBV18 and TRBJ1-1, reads NAGVMQNPRHLVRRRGQEARLRCSPMKGHSHVYWYRQLPEEGLKFMVYLQKENIIDESGMPKERFSAEFPKEGPSILRIQQVVRGDSAAYFCAHSLSGDTEAFFGQGTRLTVV.

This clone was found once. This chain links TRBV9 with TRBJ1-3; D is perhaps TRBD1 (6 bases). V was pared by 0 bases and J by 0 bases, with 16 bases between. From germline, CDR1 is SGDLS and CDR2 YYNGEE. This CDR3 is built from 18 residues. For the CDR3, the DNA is TGTGCCAGCAGCGTAGCTAATGGGGGCCCTAACTCTGGAAACACCATATATTTT. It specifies CASSVANGGPNSGNTIYF.

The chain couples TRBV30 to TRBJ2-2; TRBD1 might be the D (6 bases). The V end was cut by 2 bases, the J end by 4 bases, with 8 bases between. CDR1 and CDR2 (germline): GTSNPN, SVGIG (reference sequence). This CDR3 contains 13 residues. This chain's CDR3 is CAWSRQVTGELFF. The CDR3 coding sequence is TGTGCCTGGAGTCGACAGGTCACCGGGGAGCTGTTTTTT.

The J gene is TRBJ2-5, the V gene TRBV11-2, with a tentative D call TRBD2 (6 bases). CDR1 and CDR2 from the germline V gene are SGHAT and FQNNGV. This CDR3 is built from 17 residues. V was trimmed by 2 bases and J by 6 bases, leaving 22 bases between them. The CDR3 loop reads CASSLFISGPPGKTQYF. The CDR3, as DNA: TGTGCCAGCAGCTTATTTATCAGCGGGCCACCGGGGAAGACCCAGTACTTC.

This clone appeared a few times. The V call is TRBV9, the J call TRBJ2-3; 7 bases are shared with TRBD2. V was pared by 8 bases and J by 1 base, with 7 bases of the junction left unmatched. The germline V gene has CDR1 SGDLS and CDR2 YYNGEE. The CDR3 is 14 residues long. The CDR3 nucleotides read TGTGCCAGTACCAAGCGGGACGGCACAGATACGCAGTATTTT. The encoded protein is CASTKRDGTDTQYF.

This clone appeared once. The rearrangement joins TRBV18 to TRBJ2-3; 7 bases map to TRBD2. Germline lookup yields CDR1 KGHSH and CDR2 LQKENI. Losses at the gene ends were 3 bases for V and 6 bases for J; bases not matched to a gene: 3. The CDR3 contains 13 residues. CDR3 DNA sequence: TGTGCCAGCTCACCGACCGGGGGGGATACGCAGTATTTT. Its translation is CASSPTGGDTQYF.

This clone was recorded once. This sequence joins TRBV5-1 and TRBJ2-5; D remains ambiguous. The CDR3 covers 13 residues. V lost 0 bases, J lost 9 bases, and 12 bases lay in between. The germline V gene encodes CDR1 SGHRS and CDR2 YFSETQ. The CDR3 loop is CASSLESGPAQYF. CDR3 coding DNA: TGCGCCAGCAGCTTGGAATCAGGCCCGGCCCAGTACTTC.

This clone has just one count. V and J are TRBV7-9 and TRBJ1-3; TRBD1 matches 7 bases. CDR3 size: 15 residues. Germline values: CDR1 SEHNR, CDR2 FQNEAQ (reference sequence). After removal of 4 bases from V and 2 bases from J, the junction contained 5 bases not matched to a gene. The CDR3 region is CASSSSGTAGNTIYF. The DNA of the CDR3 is TGTGCCAGCAGCTCGTCCGGGACAGCTGGAAACACCATATATTTT.

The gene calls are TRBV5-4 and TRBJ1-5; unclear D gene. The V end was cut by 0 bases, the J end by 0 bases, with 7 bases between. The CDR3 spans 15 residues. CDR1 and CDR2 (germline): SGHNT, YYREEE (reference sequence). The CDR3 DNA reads TGTGCCAGCAGCTTGGAAGGAGGTAGCAATCAGCCCCAGCATTTT. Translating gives CASSLEGGSNQPQHF.

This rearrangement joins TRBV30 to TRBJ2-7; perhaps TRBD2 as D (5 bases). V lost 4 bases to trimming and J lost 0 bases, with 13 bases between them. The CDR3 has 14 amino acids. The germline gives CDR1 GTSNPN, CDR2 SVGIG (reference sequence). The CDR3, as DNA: TGTGCCTGGACGGCAGGACTTAGCTCCTACGAGCAGTACTTC. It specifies CAWTAGLSSYEQYF.

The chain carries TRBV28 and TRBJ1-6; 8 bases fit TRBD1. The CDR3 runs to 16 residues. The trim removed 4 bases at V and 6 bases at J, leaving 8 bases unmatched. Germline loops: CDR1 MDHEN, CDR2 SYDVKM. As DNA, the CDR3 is TGTGCCAGCAGTTCCTCTCAGGGGGCCGTTAATTCACCCCTCCACTTT. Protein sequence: CASSSSQGAVNSPLHF. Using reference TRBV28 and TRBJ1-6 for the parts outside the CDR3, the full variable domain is DVKVTQSSRYLVKRTGEKVFLECVQDMDHENMFWYRQDPGLGLRLIYFSYDVKMKEKGDIPEGYSVSREKKERFSLILESASTNQTSMYLCASSSSQGAVNSPLHFGNGTRLTVT.

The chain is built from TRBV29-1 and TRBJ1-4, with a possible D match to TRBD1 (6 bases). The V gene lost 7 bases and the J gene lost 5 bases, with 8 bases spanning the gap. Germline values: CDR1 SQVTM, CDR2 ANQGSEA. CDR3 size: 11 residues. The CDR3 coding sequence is TGCAGCGGCAGGGGCAATGAAAAACTGTTTTTT. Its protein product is CSGRGNEKLFF.

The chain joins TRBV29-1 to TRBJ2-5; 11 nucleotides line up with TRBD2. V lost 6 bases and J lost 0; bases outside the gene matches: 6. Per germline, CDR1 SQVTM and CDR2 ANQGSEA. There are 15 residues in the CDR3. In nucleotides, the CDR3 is TGCAGCGTCAGGGGGACTAGCGGAGACCAAGAGACCCAGTACTTC. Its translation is CSVRGTSGDQETQYF.

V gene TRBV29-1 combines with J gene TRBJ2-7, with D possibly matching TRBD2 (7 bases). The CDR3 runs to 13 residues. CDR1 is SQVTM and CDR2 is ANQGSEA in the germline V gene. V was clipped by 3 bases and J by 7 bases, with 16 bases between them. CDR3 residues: CSVEEGGAREQYF. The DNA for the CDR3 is TGCAGCGTTGAGGAGGGGGGGGCTAGAGAGCAGTACTTC.

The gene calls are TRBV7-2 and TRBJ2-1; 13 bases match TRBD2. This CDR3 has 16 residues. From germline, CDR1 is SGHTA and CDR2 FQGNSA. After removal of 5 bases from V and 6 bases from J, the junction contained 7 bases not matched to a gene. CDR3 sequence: CASSRYTSGGGNEQFF. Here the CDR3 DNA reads TGTGCCAGCAGCCGCTATACTAGCGGGGGGGGCAATGAGCAGTTCTTC.

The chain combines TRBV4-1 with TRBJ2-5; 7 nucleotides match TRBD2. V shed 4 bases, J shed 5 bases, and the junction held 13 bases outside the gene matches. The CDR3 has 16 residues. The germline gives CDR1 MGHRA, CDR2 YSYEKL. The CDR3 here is CASSPPGGLLSETQYF. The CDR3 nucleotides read TGCGCCAGCAGCCCTCCGGGAGGCCTACTCTCCGAGACCCAGTACTTC.

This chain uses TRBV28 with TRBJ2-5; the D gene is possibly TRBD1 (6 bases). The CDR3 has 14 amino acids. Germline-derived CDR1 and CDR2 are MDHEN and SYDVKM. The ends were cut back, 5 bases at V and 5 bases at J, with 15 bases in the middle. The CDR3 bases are TGTGCCAGCAGTCCAAGTAAGGGGGTCGAGACCCAGTACTTC. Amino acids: CASSPSKGVETQYF.

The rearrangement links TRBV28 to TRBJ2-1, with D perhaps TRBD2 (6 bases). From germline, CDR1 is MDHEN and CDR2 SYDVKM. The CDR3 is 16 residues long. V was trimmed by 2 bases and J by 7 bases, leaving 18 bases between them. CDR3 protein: CASSLGGTGRGNEQFF. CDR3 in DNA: TGTGCCAGCAGTTTAGGGGGAACAGGCCGGGGGAATGAGCAGTTCTTC.

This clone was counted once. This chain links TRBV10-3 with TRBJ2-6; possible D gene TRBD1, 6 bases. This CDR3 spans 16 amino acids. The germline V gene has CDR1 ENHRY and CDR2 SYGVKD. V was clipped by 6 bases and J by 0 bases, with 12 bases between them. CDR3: CAIRQGVSSGANVLTF. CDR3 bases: TGTGCCATCAGACAGGGAGTAAGCTCTGGGGCCAACGTCCTGACTTTC.